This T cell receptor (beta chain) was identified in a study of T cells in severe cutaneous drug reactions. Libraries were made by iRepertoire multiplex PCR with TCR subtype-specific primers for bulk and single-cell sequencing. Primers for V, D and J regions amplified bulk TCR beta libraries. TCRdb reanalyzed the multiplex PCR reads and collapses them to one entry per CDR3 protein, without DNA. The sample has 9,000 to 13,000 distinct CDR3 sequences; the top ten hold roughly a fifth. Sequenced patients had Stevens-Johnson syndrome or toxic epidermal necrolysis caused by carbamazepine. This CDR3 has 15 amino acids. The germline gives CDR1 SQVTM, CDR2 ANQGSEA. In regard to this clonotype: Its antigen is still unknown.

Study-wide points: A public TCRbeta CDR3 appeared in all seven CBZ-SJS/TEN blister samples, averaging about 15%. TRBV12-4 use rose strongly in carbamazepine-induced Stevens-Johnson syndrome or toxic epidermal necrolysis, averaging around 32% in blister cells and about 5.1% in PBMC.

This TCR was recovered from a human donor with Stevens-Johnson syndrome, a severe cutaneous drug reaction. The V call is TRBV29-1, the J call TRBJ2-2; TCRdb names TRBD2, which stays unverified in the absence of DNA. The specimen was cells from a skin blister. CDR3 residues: CSVGGGRRNTGELFF.